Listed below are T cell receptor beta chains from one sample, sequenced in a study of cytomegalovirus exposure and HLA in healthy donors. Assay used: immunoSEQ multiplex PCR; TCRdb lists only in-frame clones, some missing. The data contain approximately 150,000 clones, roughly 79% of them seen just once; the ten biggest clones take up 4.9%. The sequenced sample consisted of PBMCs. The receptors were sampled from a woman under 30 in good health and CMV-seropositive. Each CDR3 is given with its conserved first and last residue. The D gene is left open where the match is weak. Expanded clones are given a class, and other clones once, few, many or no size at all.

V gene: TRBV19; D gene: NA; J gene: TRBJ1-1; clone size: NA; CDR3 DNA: TGTGCCAGTCTACGACGCGGGGAGGCTGAAGCTTTCTTT; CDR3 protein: CASLRRGEAEAFF
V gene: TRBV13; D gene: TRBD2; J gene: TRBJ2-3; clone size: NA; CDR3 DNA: TGTGCCAGCAGCTCCCCTCATACTCTAGCGGAGATAGACACAGATACGCAGTATTTT; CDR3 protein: CASSSPHTLAEIDTDTQYF
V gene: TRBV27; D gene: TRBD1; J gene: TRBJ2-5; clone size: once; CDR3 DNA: TGTGCCAGCAGTTTCGGGACAGGGGCAAGAGAGCAGTACTTC; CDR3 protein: CASSFGTGAREQYF
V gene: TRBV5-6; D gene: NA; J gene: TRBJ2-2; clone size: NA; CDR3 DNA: TGTGCCAGCAGCTTACTATACGGGACCCCCGGGACAAACACCGGGGAGCTGTTTTTT; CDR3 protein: CASSLLYGTPGTNTGELFF
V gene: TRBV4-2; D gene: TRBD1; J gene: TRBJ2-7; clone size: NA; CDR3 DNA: TGTGCCAGCAGCCAAGGACAGGGCAACTACGAGCAGTACTTC; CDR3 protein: CASSQGQGNYEQYF
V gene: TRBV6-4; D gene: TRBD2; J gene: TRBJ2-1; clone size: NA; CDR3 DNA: TGTGCCAGCAGTCCAGCGGGGGGGCTTGTGAATGAGCAGTTCTTC; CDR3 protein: CASSPAGGLVNEQFF
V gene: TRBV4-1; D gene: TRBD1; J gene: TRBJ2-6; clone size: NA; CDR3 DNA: TGCGCCAGCAGCGCACGAACCGGGGACAGGCGCGACTCTGGGGCCAACGTCCTGACTTTC; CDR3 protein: CASSARTGDRRDSGANVLTF
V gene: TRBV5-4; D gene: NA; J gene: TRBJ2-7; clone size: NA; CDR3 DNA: TGTGCCAGCAGCTTGTATTCCGGGGGCTACGAGCAGTACTTC; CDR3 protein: CASSLYSGGYEQYF
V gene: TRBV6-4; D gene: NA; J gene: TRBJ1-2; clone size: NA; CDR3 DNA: TGTGCCAGCAGTGACTTGCGGGGCGCGGGCTACACCTTC; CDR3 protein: CASSDLRGAGYTF
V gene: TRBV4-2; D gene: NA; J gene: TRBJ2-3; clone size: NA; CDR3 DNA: TGTGCCAGCAGCCAAGAAGGGAGAGGGCCAGATACGCAGTATTTT; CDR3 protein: CASSQEGRGPDTQYF
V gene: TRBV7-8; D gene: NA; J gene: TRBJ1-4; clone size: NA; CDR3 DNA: TGTGCCAGCAGCCGAGGGGGAAGTGGGGAAAAACTGTTTTTT; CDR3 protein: CASSRGGSGEKLFF
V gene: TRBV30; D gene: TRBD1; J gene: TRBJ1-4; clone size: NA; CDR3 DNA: TGTGCCTGGGGGCTGGACAGGGGGAATGAAAAACTGTTTTTT; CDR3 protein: CAWGLDRGNEKLFF
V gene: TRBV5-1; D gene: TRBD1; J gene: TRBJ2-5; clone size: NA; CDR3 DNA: TGCGCCAGCAGCTCCTGGACAGGGGTGGGAGAGACCCAGTACTTC; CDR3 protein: CASSSWTGVGETQYF
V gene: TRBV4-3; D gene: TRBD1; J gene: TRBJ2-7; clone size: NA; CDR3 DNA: TGCGCCAGCAGCCAAGATCATAGGGGGCAGGGGGCCTCCGAGCAGTACTTC; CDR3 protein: CASSQDHRGQGASEQYF
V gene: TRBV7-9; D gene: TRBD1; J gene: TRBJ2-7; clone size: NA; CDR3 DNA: TGTGCCAGCAGCTTCACAGGGGGACCCCACGAGCAGTACTTC; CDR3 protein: CASSFTGGPHEQYF
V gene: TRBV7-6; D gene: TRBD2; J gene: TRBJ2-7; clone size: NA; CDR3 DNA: TGTGCCAGCAGCTTAGAGGCGGGGGTCTCCTACGAGCAGTACTTC; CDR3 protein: CASSLEAGVSYEQYF
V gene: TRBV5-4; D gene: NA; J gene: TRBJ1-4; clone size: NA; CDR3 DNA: TGTGCCAGCAGCTTGGACGGGGTCCATAATGAAAAACTGTTTTTT; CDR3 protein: CASSLDGVHNEKLFF
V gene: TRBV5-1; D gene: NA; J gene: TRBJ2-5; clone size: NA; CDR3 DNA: TGCGCCAGCAGCTTGGAGGTAGGGGTTGAGACCCAGTACTTC; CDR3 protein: CASSLEVGVETQYF
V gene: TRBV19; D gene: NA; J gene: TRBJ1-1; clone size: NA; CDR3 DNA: TGTGCCAGTAGTACTCCAGGGGTTAACACTGAAGCTTTCTTT; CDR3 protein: CASSTPGVNTEAFF
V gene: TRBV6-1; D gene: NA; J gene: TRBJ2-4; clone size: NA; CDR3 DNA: TGTGCCAGCAGTGAATTAGGAGACATTCAGTACTTC; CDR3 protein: CASSELGDIQYF
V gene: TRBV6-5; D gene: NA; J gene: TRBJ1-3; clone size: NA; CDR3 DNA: TGTGCCAGCAGTAACGACCCCGGCGGAGGAAACACCATATATTTT; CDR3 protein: CASSNDPGGGNTIYF
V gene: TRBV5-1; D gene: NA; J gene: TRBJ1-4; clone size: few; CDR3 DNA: TGCGCCAGCAGCCGCAACAGGATCTCAAATGAAAAACTGTTTTTT; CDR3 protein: CASSRNRISNEKLFF
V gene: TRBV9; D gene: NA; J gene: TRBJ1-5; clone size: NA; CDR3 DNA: TGTGCCAGCAGCGTGTCCCCTCGGGGTCAGCCCCAGCATTTT; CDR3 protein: CASSVSPRGQPQHF
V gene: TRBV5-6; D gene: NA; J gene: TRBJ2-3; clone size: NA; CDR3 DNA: TGTGCCAGCAGCTTAGAGGAGGTAGATACGCAGTATTTT; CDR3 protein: CASSLEEVDTQYF
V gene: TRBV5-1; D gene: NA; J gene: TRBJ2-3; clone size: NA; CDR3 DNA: TGCGCCAGCAGCTTGGCCCCTAGCTCTGATACGCAGTATTTT; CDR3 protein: CASSLAPSSDTQYF
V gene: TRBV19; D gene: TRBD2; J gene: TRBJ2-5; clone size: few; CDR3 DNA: TGTGCCAGTAGTACCCAGGGAGGGAGGGAGACCCAGTACTTC; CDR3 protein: CASSTQGGRETQYF
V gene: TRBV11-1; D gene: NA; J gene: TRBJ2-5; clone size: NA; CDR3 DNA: TGTGCCAGCAGCGGCGGAAGGAGGGGTAGTCGACCGGGGGAAGGGACCCAGTACTTC; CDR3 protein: CASSGGRRGSRPGEGTQYF
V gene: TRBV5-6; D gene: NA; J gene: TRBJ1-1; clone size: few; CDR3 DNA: TGTGCCAGCAGCTTGACTGATGGGTTTTCCGACACATTGAACACTGAAGCTTTCTTT; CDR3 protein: CASSLTDGFSDTLNTEAFF
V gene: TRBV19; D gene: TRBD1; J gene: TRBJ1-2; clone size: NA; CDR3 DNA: TGTGCCAGTAGTATTAGACAGGGGAATGGCTACACCTTC; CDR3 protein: CASSIRQGNGYTF
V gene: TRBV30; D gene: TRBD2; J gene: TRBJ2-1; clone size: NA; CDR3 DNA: TGTGCCTGGAGTCCGGGACTAGTATATGAGCAGTTCTTC; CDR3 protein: CAWSPGLVYEQFF
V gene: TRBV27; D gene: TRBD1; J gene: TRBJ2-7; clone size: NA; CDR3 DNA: TGTGCCAGCAGCCGCTCCCGGGACAGGGCCTACGAGCAGTACTTC; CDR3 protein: CASSRSRDRAYEQYF
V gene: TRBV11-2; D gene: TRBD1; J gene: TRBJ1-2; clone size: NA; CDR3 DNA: TGTGCCAGCAGCGACAGGGGATCTAACTATGGCTACACCTTC; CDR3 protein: CASSDRGSNYGYTF
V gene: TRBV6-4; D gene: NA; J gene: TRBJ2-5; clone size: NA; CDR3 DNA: TGTGCCAGCAGCGACCGGCCCCAGGGTACCCAGTACTTC; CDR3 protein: CASSDRPQGTQYF
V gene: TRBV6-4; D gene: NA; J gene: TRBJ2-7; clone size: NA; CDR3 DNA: TGTGCCAGCAGTGACCAGGCCGGCAACTACGAGCAGTACTTC; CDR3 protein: CASSDQAGNYEQYF
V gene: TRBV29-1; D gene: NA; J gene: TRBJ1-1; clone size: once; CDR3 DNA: TGCAGCGTTTCCCCCATGGGGGGGCGGAACACTGAAGCTTTCTTT; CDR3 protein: CSVSPMGGRNTEAFF
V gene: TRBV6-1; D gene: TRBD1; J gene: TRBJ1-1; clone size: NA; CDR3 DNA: TGTGCCAGCAGTGTACAGGGGGCGCGGGGCACTGAAGCTTTCTTT; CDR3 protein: CASSVQGARGTEAFF
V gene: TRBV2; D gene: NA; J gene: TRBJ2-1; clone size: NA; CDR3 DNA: TGTGCCAGCAGTGAAACGCGTGGGGGGGCCGCTGAGCAGTTCTTC; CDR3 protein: CASSETRGGAAEQFF
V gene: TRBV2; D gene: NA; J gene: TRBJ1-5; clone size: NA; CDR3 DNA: TGTGCCAGCAGTGAGGCAGGGAGGTACCAGCCCCAGCATTTT; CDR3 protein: CASSEAGRYQPQHF
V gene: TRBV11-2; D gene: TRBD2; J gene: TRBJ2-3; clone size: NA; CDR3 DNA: TGTGCCAGCAGCTATGAAAGACCGGGGGGAACCACAGATACGCAGTATTTT; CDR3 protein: CASSYERPGGTTDTQYF
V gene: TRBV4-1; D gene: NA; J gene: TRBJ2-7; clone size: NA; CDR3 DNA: TGCGCCAGCAGCCAAGTCCCGGACAGTCGCTCCTACGAGCAGTACTTC; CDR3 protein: CASSQVPDSRSYEQYF
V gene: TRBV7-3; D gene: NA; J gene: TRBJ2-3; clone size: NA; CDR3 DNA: TGTGCCAGCAGCGGCCGGGATGCAGATACGCAGTATTTT; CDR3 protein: CASSGRDADTQYF
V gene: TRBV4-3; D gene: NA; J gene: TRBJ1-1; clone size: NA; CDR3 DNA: TGCGCCAGCAGCCAAGTTTCAGGGACTGAAGCTTTCTTT; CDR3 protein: CASSQVSGTEAFF
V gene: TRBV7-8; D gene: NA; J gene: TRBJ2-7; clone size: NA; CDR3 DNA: TGTGCCAGCACCCCGCGCCCCTCCATCTACGAGCAGTACTTC; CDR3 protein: CASTPRPSIYEQYF
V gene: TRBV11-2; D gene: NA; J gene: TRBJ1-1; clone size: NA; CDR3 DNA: TGTGCCAGCAGCTTGACCGGCGGGGGCACTGAAGCTTTCTTT; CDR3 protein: CASSLTGGGTEAFF
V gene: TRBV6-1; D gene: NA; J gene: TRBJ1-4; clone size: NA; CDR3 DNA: TGTGCCAGCAGTATCACAGGGTTTAATGAAAAACTGTTTTTT; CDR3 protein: CASSITGFNEKLFF
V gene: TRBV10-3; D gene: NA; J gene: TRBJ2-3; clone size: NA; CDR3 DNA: TGTGCCATCAGTGAGTCGAGGACTACTAGCACAGATACGCAGTATTTT; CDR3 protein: CAISESRTTSTDTQYF
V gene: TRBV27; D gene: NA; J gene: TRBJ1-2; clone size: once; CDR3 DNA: TGTGCCACCAGAGCCGATTTGGACAATCTCCGTGGCTACACCTTC; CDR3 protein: CATRADLDNLRGYTF
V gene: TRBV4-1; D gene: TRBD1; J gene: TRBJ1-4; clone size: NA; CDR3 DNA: TGCGCCAGCAGCCAAGCACAGGGGTCCGGAGAAAAACTGTTTTTT; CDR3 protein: CASSQAQGSGEKLFF
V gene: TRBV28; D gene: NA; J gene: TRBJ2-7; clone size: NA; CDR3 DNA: TGTGCCAGTGGGGCTGCGCAGTACTTC; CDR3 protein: CASGAAQYF
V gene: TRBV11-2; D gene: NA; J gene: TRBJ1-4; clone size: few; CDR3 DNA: TGTGCCAGCAGCTTAGAGTTCTCGGGTGCCTCGGGTAATGAAAAACTGTTTTTT; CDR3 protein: CASSLEFSGASGNEKLFF
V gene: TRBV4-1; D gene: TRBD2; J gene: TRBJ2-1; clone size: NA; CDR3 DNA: TGCGCCAGCAGCCAACGCGGGGGACTCTACAATGAGCAGTTCTTC; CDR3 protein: CASSQRGGLYNEQFF